These T cell receptor beta chains were read from a single sample in a study of blood T cell repertoires in COVID-19. Clones were read by immunoSEQ multiplex PCR, and TCRdb kept only the in-frame ones, dropping some. The sample lists 100,000 or so clones, 70% to 90% seen once, with around 11% in the top ten. Sequencing was done on a sample of peripheral blood. These receptors were collected from a woman between 65 and 79 years old with active or convalescent COVID-19. Both conserved end residues are part of each CDR3. A D gene is named only where the DNA matches it firmly. The size of a clone is reported for some rows only, either as once, few or many, or as a class for expanded clones.

clone_size,v_call,j_call,d_call,cdr3_aa,cdr3_nt
few,TRBV4-1,TRBJ1-1,NA,CASSQVGPRDTEAFF,TGCGCCAGCAGCCAAGTTGGCCCCCGGGACACTGAAGCTTTCTTT
NA,TRBV6-5,TRBJ2-1,NA,CASRGLPTDEQFF,TGTGCCAGCCGGGGGTTACCCACCGATGAGCAGTTCTTC
NA,TRBV5-6,TRBJ2-5,NA,CASSQTSGTQYF,TGTGCCAGCAGTCAAACCTCCGGGACCCAGTACTTC
NA,TRBV28,TRBJ1-3,NA,CASSGDNSGNTIYF,TGTGCCAGCAGCGGGGACAACTCTGGAAACACCATATATTTT
once,TRBV4-2,TRBJ2-1,NA,CASSQDFRGGAGNEQFF,TGTGCCAGCAGCCAAGATTTTCGAGGGGGGGCGGGGAATGAGCAGTTCTTC
NA,TRBV4-1,TRBJ2-1,NA,CASSPPGPPSDTYNEQFF,TGCGCCAGCAGCCCCCCAGGTCCCCCATCCGACACCTACAATGAGCAGTTCTTC
NA,TRBV4-3,TRBJ1-1,TRBD1,CASSQAGTGISRNTEAFF,TGCGCCAGCAGCCAAGCCGGGACAGGGATATCCCGGAACACTGAAGCTTTCTTT
NA,TRBV7-2,TRBJ2-5,TRBD2,CASSLGLAGGQETQYF,TGTGCCAGCAGCTTAGGGCTAGCGGGGGGGCAAGAGACCCAGTACTTC
once,TRBV18,TRBJ1-4,NA,CASSRAGDHEKLFF,TGTGCCAGCTCACGTGCAGGGGATCATGAAAAACTGTTTTTT
NA,TRBV27,TRBJ2-5,TRBD2,CASSPRGLAGETQYF,TGTGCCAGCAGCCCTAGGGGACTAGCGGGGGAGACCCAGTACTTC
NA,TRBV27,TRBJ2-1,TRBD2,CASKGWGGSSYNEQFF,TGTGCCAGCAAGGGTTGGGGCGGGAGCTCCTACAATGAGCAGTTCTTC
NA,TRBV6-2/TRBV6-3,TRBJ2-1,NA,CASSYGVGGVVYNEQFF,TGTGCCAGCAGTTACGGGGTAGGGGGGGTCGTCTACAATGAGCAGTTCTTC
NA,TRBV7-7,TRBJ2-2,TRBD2,CASSSERGGTGELFF,TGTGCCAGCAGTTCGGAGCGGGGGGGCACCGGGGAGCTGTTTTTT
NA,TRBV11-2,TRBJ2-1,NA,CASSLGGGFYNEQFF,TGTGCCAGCAGCTTAGGTGGGGGGTTTTACAATGAGCAGTTCTTC
NA,TRBV10-3,TRBJ2-1,NA,CAISPPGHLYNEQFF,TGTGCCATCAGTCCACCGGGACACCTCTACAATGAGCAGTTCTTC
NA,TRBV2,TRBJ2-1,NA,CASSNGQYLPKFF,TGTGCCAGCAGTAACGGACAGTACCTACCTAAGTTCTTC
NA,TRBV7-9,TRBJ2-4,NA,CASSGGGGAKNIQYF,TGTGCCAGCAGCGGGGGAGGAGGAGCCAAAAACATTCAGTACTTC
NA,TRBV19,TRBJ1-5,TRBD1,CASSQQGSTNQPQHF,TGTGCCAGTAGTCAACAGGGGTCAACAAATCAGCCCCAGCATTTT
NA,TRBV28,TRBJ1-6,TRBD1,CASSPRTGRSYNSPLHF,TGTGCCAGCAGTCCGCGGACAGGGCGGTCCTATAATTCACCCCTCCACTTT
NA,TRBV28,TRBJ1-1,NA,CASRPGADTEAFF,TGTGCCAGCCGACCGGGTGCGGACACTGAAGCTTTCTTT
NA,TRBV3-1/TRBV3-2,TRBJ1-6,NA,CASSWTRASSPLHF,TGTGCCAGCAGCTGGACGAGGGCAAGTTCACCCCTCCACTTT
NA,TRBV10-1,TRBJ2-2,NA,CASSVVTGELFF,TGCGCCAGCAGTGTAGTCACCGGGGAGCTGTTTTTT
NA,TRBV5-6,TRBJ2-7,NA,CASARWDIYEQYF,TGTGCCAGCGCCCGGTGGGACATCTACGAGCAGTACTTC
NA,TRBV6-6,TRBJ1-2,TRBD1,CASSYSGQGNYGYTF,TGTGCCAGCAGTTACTCAGGACAGGGAAACTATGGCTACACCTTC
few,TRBV6-4,TRBJ1-6,NA,CASSDSSLLNSPLHF,TGTGCCAGCAGTGACTCGAGCCTGCTTAATTCACCCCTCCACTTT
once,TRBV4-1,TRBJ2-3,NA,CASSQVPRDWGDTQYF,TGCGCCAGCAGCCAAGTTCCAAGAGACTGGGGCGATACGCAGTATTTT
NA,TRBV4-3,TRBJ1-1,TRBD1,CASSQGTTGMNTEAFF,TGCGCCAGCAGCCAAGGAACGACAGGGATGAACACTGAAGCTTTCTTT
NA,TRBV5-1,TRBJ2-3,NA,CASSPRETDTQYF,TGCGCCAGCAGTCCCCGGGAGACAGATACGCAGTATTTT
NA,TRBV5-1,TRBJ2-4,NA,CASSEEAVAKNIQYF,TGCGCCAGCAGCGAGGAAGCCGTAGCCAAAAACATTCAGTACTTC
NA,TRBV2,TRBJ1-5,TRBD1,CASSDVWTGIGRSNQPQHF,TGTGCCAGCAGTGATGTTTGGACAGGGATCGGAAGGAGCAATCAGCCCCAGCATTTT
NA,TRBV19,TRBJ2-1,TRBD2,CASSISGGLAGAEQFF,TGTGCCAGTAGTATTTCGGGGGGACTAGCGGGCGCCGAGCAGTTCTTC
NA,TRBV18,TRBJ2-1,TRBD2,CASSPLRTSGTNEQFF,TGTGCCAGCTCACCACTTCGTACTAGCGGCACCAATGAGCAGTTCTTC
NA,TRBV9,TRBJ2-7,TRBD2,CASTPSTSGAGEQYF,TGTGCCAGCACCCCCTCGACTAGCGGGGCGGGGGAGCAGTACTTC
NA,TRBV28,TRBJ1-5,NA,CASSFIGSRQPQHF,TGTGCCAGCAGTTTTATCGGGAGTAGGCAGCCCCAGCATTTT
NA,TRBV11-2,TRBJ1-6,NA,CASSLSRQYNSPLHF,TGTGCCAGCAGCTTATCGCGACAGTATAATTCACCCCTCCACTTT
NA,TRBV5-4,TRBJ1-2,TRBD1,CASSLAVGQVDGYTF,TGTGCCAGCAGCTTGGCCGTGGGACAGGTCGATGGCTACACCTTC
NA,TRBV3-1/TRBV3-2,TRBJ2-3,NA,CASSQSRRQGWDTQYF,TGTGCCAGCAGCCAATCCCGACGCCAGGGTTGGGATACGCAGTATTTT
NA,TRBV7-6,TRBJ2-7,TRBD1,CASSSTHGTGVQEQYF,TGTGCCAGCAGCTCCACTCACGGGACAGGGGTTCAAGAGCAGTACTTC
NA,TRBV6-6,TRBJ1-1,NA,CASSYVGGTEAFF,TGTGCCAGCAGCTATGTAGGAGGCACTGAAGCTTTCTTT
NA,TRBV27,TRBJ1-6,NA,CASSLQGVLPNSPLHF,TGTGCCAGCAGCCTTCAGGGTGTCCTCCCAAATTCACCCCTCCACTTT
NA,TRBV2,TRBJ2-1,TRBD2,CASRASASGGTRNEQFF,TGTGCCAGCAGAGCTAGTGCTAGCGGGGGGACCAGGAATGAGCAGTTCTTC
NA,TRBV7-2,TRBJ2-7,NA,CASSLGIGVGYEQYF,TGTGCCAGCAGCTTGGGGATCGGGGTGGGGTACGAGCAGTACTTC
NA,TRBV7-9,TRBJ2-3,NA,CASSLNGLTDTQYF,TGTGCCAGCAGCTTAAACGGGTTGACAGATACGCAGTATTTT
once,TRBV6-5,TRBJ2-7,NA,CASRRTAVYEQYF,TGTGCCAGCAGGAGGACAGCAGTCTACGAGCAGTACTTC
NA,TRBV6-4,TRBJ1-2,NA,CATLSKGYGYTF,TGTGCCACCCTATCAAAGGGGTATGGCTACACCTTC
NA,TRBV18,TRBJ1-1,TRBD1,CASSENRGRSSTEAFF,TGTGCCAGCTCAGAAAACAGGGGGCGGTCAAGCACTGAAGCTTTCTTT
NA,TRBV6-5,TRBJ1-2,TRBD1,CASTPTGYYGYTF,TGTGCCAGCACCCCGACAGGGTACTATGGCTACACCTTC
NA,TRBV12-2,TRBJ1-5,NA,CASRLETGNQPQHF,TGTGCAAGTCGCTTAGAGACAGGCAATCAGCCCCAGCATTTT
NA,TRBV5-1,TRBJ1-1,NA,CASRGLGYMNTEAFF,TGCGCCAGCAGGGGGCTAGGGTACATGAACACTGAAGCTTTCTTT
NA,TRBV5-5,TRBJ2-7,TRBD2,CASTPSSGPYEQYF,TGTGCCAGCACCCCCTCTAGCGGACCCTACGAGCAGTACTTC
many,TRBV7-2,TRBJ2-2,NA,CASSLAGANTGELFF,TGTGCCAGCAGCTTAGCAGGGGCGAACACCGGGGAGCTGTTTTTT
NA,TRBV28,TRBJ1-6,NA,CASRTGGWVGSPLHF,TGTGCCAGCCGGACGGGGGGTTGGGTTGGTTCACCCCTCCACTTT